Shown below are 30 T cell receptor beta chains from a single sample sequenced in a study of blood T cell repertoires in COVID-19. Sequenced by immunoSEQ multiplex PCR; TCRdb stores in-frame clones only, minus some. The sample lists about 210,000 clones, approximately 81% occurring once. What was sequenced was peripheral blood. Receptor source: a woman over 75 with COVID-19, enrolled during active disease.

This sequence joins TRBV7-2 and TRBJ1-1; 7 nucleotides align to TRBD1. The junction had 10 bases not matched to a gene; V was cut back by 5 bases and J by 7 bases. The CDR3 is made up of 14 amino acids. The germline CDR1 and CDR2 sequences are SGHTA and FQGNSA. The CDR3 DNA is TGTGCCAGCAGCCCGAACAGGGGTGCGGGTGAAGCTTTCTTT. It yields the protein CASSPNRGAGEAFF.

The chain recombines TRBV28 with TRBJ1-5; D is undetermined. Germline V gene lookup returns CDR1 MDHEN and CDR2 SYDVKM. The CDR3 totals 12 residues. Trimming took off 4 bases at V and 8 bases at J, with 9 bases between the two ends. Here the CDR3 reads CASSSGDKPQHF. DNA for the CDR3: TGTGCCAGCAGTTCCGGTGACAAGCCCCAGCATTTT.

The CDR3, as DNA: TGTGCCAGCAGATCAGGATATAATCAGCCCCAGCATTTT. Its protein product is CASRSGYNQPQHF. The chain carries TRBV6-5 and TRBJ1-5; unclear D gene. V shed 6 bases and J shed 4 bases, with 10 bases lying between them. CDR1 is MNHEY and CDR2 is SVGAGI in the germline V gene. This CDR3 comprises 13 residues.

The chain uses TRBV5-1 and TRBJ1-4, with D possibly matching TRBD1 (6 bases). V was clipped by 4 bases and J by 5 bases, with 12 bases between them. From germline, CDR1 is SGHRS and CDR2 YFSETQ. CDR3 length: 14 residues. CDR3 DNA sequence: TGCGCCAGCAGCCCCCGGACAGAGAATGAAAAACTGTTTTTT. The encoded protein is CASSPRTENEKLFF.

The V gene is TRBV27, the J gene TRBJ2-1; TRBD1 is a possible D gene (5 bases). Germline V CDR1 and CDR2: MNHEY, SMNVEV (reference sequence). The CDR3 covers 12 residues. Trimming removed 4 bases at V and 5 bases at J, with 6 bases between. The CDR3 DNA follows: TGTGCCAGCAGTTCGGACAACAATGAGCAGTTCTTC. It encodes CASSSDNNEQFF.

About this clone itself: The junction does not match germline at one end; this may be a read error. The gene calls are TRBV7-7 and TRBJ2-5, with 10 bases aligning to TRBD1. This CDR3 has 14 amino acids. CDR1 and CDR2 (germline): SSHAT, FNYEAQ (reference sequence). CDR3 protein: CASSRDRGRETQYF. The CDR3 DNA is TGTGCTAGCAGCCGTGACAGGGGGCGGGAGACCCAGTACTTC.

This chain joins TRBV19 and TRBJ2-3; a weak D match, TRBD1 (6 bases). V was shortened by 6 bases and J by 3 bases, with 13 bases between the two germline ends. The CDR3 is 14 residues long. Germline V gene sequence: CDR1 LNHDA, CDR2 SQIVND (reference sequence). The CDR3 region is CASRIDQGTDTQYF. In nucleotides, the CDR3 is TGTGCCAGTAGAATCGACCAGGGGACAGATACGCAGTATTTT.

The chain is built from TRBV18 and TRBJ1-5; 9 bases agree with TRBD1. CDR3 size: 16 residues. Germline trimming cut 5 bases from V and 4 bases from J; bases unmatched to any gene: 9. CDR1 KGHSH and CDR2 LQKENI come from the germline V gene. The CDR3 DNA reads TGTGCCAGCTCATCCGGGACAGGGAATTGGAATCAGCCCCAGCATTTT. It encodes CASSSGTGNWNQPQHF.

This chain uses TRBV6-5 with TRBJ1-5; 10 bases are shared with TRBD1. J lost 3 bases, V lost 4 bases, and 3 bases had no gene match. The CDR3 runs 15 residues. In germline, CDR1 is MNHEY, CDR2 SVGAGI. CDR3 sequence: CASSLGQGLNQPQHF. In DNA, the CDR3 is TGTGCCAGCAGTTTGGGACAGGGGCTCAATCAGCCCCAGCATTTT.

The chain carries TRBV24-1 and TRBJ1-2; a weak D match, TRBD1 (6 bases). Germline CDR1 KGHDR, CDR2 SFDVKD. CDR3 length: 14 amino acids. Trimming cost V 4 bases and J 4 bases, with 12 bases left between them. CDR3 coding DNA: TGTGCCACCAGTGACCGCAGGGGTTCCTATGGCTACACCTTC. This translates into CATSDRRGSYGYTF.

The chain combines TRBV9 with TRBJ1-1, with D hard to call. The CDR3 consists of 14 residues. V lost 0 bases, J lost 7 bases, and 13 bases lay in between. Germline CDR1 SGDLS, CDR2 YYNGEE. The DNA for the CDR3 is TGTGCCAGCAGCGTAGAGCCCCGGGAGGATGAAGCTTTCTTT. Residues: CASSVEPREDEAFF.

This clone was detected only once. This chain joins TRBV11-2 and TRBJ2-3, with 7 positions matching TRBD2. The germline V gene encodes CDR1 SGHAT and CDR2 FQNNGV. V trimming: 1 base; J trimming: 4 bases; junction bases outside the gene matches: 8. The CDR3 consists of 16 residues. The CDR3 loop reads CASSLVPGTTSDTQYF. DNA for the CDR3: TGTGCCAGCAGCTTAGTCCCCGGGACTACTTCAGATACGCAGTATTTT. The full variable domain, in which reference TRBV11-2 and TRBJ2-3 provide the parts outside the CDR3, is EAGVAQSPRYKIIEKRQSVAFWCNPISGHATLYWYQQILGQGPKLLIQFQNNGVVDDSQLPKDRFSAERLKGVDSTLKIQPAKLEDSAVYLCASSLVPGTTSDTQYFGPGTRLTVL.

The chain carries TRBV24-1 and TRBJ2-1; D is possibly TRBD1 (6 bases). The CDR3 loop spans 16 amino acids. V was pared by 3 bases and J by 4 bases, with 15 bases between. The germline V gene encodes CDR1 KGHDR and CDR2 SFDVKD. Written as DNA, the CDR3 is TGTGCCACCAGTGATCTATTACCCCAGGGGTACAATGAGCAGTTCTTC. Protein: CATSDLLPQGYNEQFF.

V gene TRBV7-3 combines with J gene TRBJ2-1; TRBD2 aligns across 8 bases. The V and J ends lost 5 bases and 8 bases, in that order; junction bases with no gene match: 11. Germline-derived CDR1 and CDR2 are SGHTA and FQGTGA. This CDR3 contains 15 residues. The CDR3 loop reads CASSPGTSSFDEQFF. The CDR3 DNA follows: TGTGCCAGCAGCCCTGGGACTAGTAGTTTCGATGAGCAGTTCTTC.

CDR3: CSASQGGENTIYF. The CDR3 nucleotides read TGCAGCGCTTCCCAGGGGGGAGAAAACACCATATATTTT. The chain couples TRBV29-1 to TRBJ1-3; 7 bases are shared with TRBD1. In germline, CDR1 is SQVTM, CDR2 ANQGSEA. Unmatched junction bases numbered 9, after V lost 7 bases and J lost 6 bases. This CDR3 region has 13 residues.

The chain has TRBV27 and TRBJ1-2, with D perhaps TRBD1 (5 bases). Germline lookup yields CDR1 MNHEY and CDR2 SMNVEV (reference sequence). The CDR3 totals 13 residues. V lost 9 bases to trimming and J lost 0 bases, with 11 bases between them. This chain's CDR3 is CASRGDSNYGYTF. CDR3 sequence (DNA): TGTGCCAGTCGGGGGGATTCTAACTATGGCTACACCTTC.

J is TRBJ2-7 and V is TRBV5-4, with D perhaps matching TRBD1 (5 bases). The CDR3 has 17 residues. Germline V gene data show CDR1 as SGHNT and CDR2 as YYREEE (reference sequence). Trimming took off 4 bases at V and 0 bases at J, with 20 bases between the two ends. In nucleotides, the CDR3 is TGTGCCAGCAGCCCATTTACGACAGCTTCGAGCTCCTACGAGCAGTACTTC. Translating gives CASSPFTTASSSYEQYF.

The genes are TRBV30 and TRBJ2-1; D is undetermined. Trimming removed 2 bases at V and 5 bases at J, with 10 bases between. Germline loops: CDR1 GTSNPN, CDR2 SVGIG (reference sequence). The CDR3 covers 13 residues. The CDR3 region is CAWSSTRDNEQFF. CDR3 nucleotides: TGTGCCTGGAGTTCGACTCGCGACAATGAGCAGTTCTTC.

This clone was detected once. The rearrangement joins TRBV10-3 to TRBJ1-1; a possible D gene is TRBD1 (6 bases). Germline V lookup: CDR1 ENHRY, CDR2 SYGVKD. Trimming cost V 3 bases and J 1 base, with 9 bases left between them. This CDR3 comprises 14 residues. CDR3 protein: CAISDTRGNTEAFF. The CDR3 DNA reads as TGTGCCATCAGTGATACCAGGGGGAACACTGAAGCTTTCTTT.

This chain connects TRBV28 to TRBJ2-7; D possibly corresponds to TRBD1 (6 bases). Germline V lookup: CDR1 MDHEN, CDR2 SYDVKM. This CDR3 spans 14 amino acids. Trimming removed 6 bases from V and 0 bases from J, with 12 bases in between. The CDR3 DNA sequence: TGTGCCAGCAGAAAAGACAGGAGCTCCTACGAGCAGTACGTC. This translates into CASRKDRSSYEQYV.

For this clone: One end of the junction varies from germline; a read error may be responsible. This chain uses TRBV7-7 with TRBJ2-5, with a tentative D call TRBD2 (5 bases). Germline V lookup: CDR1 SSHAT, CDR2 FNYEAQ (reference sequence). The CDR3 spans 15 residues. As DNA, the CDR3 is TGTGCTAGCAGCTTAACTGGAGGTCAACAAGAGACCCAGTACTTC. Protein sequence: CASSLTGGQQETQYF.

DNA of the CDR3: TGTGCCAGCAGCCCCCTCTCAGGGACACCAAGCAATCAGCCCCAGCATTTT. Translated, it gives CASSPLSGTPSNQPQHF. This chain links TRBV5-8 with TRBJ1-5, with TRBD1 as a possible D gene (6 bases). Trimming removed 4 bases from V and 1 base from J, with 18 bases in between. The CDR3 contains 17 residues. Germline CDR1 reads SGHTS; CDR2 reads YDEGEE.

This chain links TRBV6-6 with TRBJ2-1, with D perhaps matching TRBD1 or TRBD2 (8 bases each). The CDR3 sequence is 16 residues long. The V and J ends lost 6 bases and 5 bases respectively, with 20 bases between them. The germline V gene encodes CDR1 MNHNY and CDR2 SVGAGI (reference sequence). CDR3 amino acids: CASRRQGLAGNNEQFF. The CDR3 bases are TGTGCCAGCAGGCGACAGGGGCTAGCGGGCAACAATGAGCAGTTCTTC.

This clone appeared a few times. The V and J genes are TRBV5-1 and TRBJ1-4; 12 positions match TRBD1. With 3 bases clipped from V and 8 bases from J, the junction kept 8 bases outside the gene matches. CDR1 is SGHRS and CDR2 is YFSETQ in the germline V gene. This CDR3 is 16 amino acids long. CDR3 residues: CASSSTGTGGNEKLFF. The DNA for the CDR3 is TGCGCCAGCAGCTCAACAGGGACAGGGGGCAACGAAAAACTGTTTTTT.

The chain joins TRBV20-1 to TRBJ1-1, with 8 bases matching TRBD1. The J segment lost 1 base and the V segment lost 3 bases, leaving 4 bases of the junction unmatched. Per germline, CDR1 DFQATT and CDR2 SNEGSKA (reference sequence). CDR3 size: 14 residues. In DNA, the CDR3 is TGCAGTGCTAGTCCCGGGACAGGGAACACTGAAGCTTTCTTT. Translating it yields CSASPGTGNTEAFF.

The chain is built from TRBV9 and TRBJ2-1, with 8 bases identical to TRBD1. J gave up 8 bases and V 1 base, and 14 bases lay outside the gene matches. The CDR3 is made up of 17 amino acids. Germline V lookup: CDR1 SGDLS, CDR2 YYNGEE. The CDR3 DNA follows: TGTGCCAGCAGCGTAAGGGTTGTGGGGCAGGGGGCCTATGAGCAGTTCTTC. Translation: CASSVRVVGQGAYEQFF.

The V gene is TRBV7-8, the J gene TRBJ2-5; 8 bases fit TRBD2. V lost 2 bases, J lost 5 bases, and 10 bases stayed unmatched. The CDR3 loop spans 16 amino acids. The germline V gene encodes CDR1 SGHVS and CDR2 FQNEAQ. CDR3 nucleotide sequence: TGTGCCAGCAGCTTAATGAGCGGGGGCGCGGGGGAGACCCAGTACTTC. Amino acid sequence: CASSLMSGGAGETQYF.

The J gene is TRBJ2-7, the V gene TRBV5-4; D gene ambiguous. CDR1 SGHNT and CDR2 YYREEE come from the germline V gene (reference sequence). CDR3 length: 12 residues. V was cut by 3 bases and J by 3 bases, with 7 bases left in between. This chain's CDR3 is CASSSPGYEQYF. CDR3 DNA: TGTGCCAGCAGCTCTCCGGGCTACGAGCAGTACTTC.

The chain joins TRBV11-2 to TRBJ1-4; D is possibly TRBD1 (5 bases). Trimming removed 1 base at V and 7 bases at J, with 13 bases between. Germline CDR1 SGHAT, CDR2 FQNNGV. The length of the CDR3 is 15 residues. CDR3 bases: TGTGCCAGCAGCTTAGTGGGGGGTTTGGGTGAAAAACTGTTTTTT. Protein sequence: CASSLVGGLGEKLFF.

A few counts support this clone. The chain couples TRBV3-1 (or the pseudogene TRBV3-2) to TRBJ1-2; weak D call: TRBD1 (6 bases). V lost 1 base to trimming and J lost 1 base, with 13 bases between them. Germline V gives CDR1 LGHDT, CDR2 YNNKEL (reference sequence). This CDR3 comprises 16 residues. The chain's CDR3 is CASSQAPGTFNYGYTF. For the CDR3, the DNA is TGTGCCAGCAGCCAAGCTCCGGGGACATTTAACTATGGCTACACCTTC.